The 10 T cell receptor beta chains presented below share a single source sample, sequenced in a study of cytomegalovirus exposure and HLA in healthy donors (TCRdb year 2017). Receptor amplification or capture employed the immunoSEQ multiplex PCR assay. A mixture of 60 forward primers for TCR Vbeta segments and 13 reverse primers for TCR Jbeta segments was used in the multiplex PCR. In its TCRdb copy, this immuneACCESS table keeps in-frame sequences only and misses some clones. Where compared with another copy, unresolved V genes explain less than half of these, and the others have no known cause. For this sample the table gives 95,000 to 150,000 clones, of which around two thirds were detected only once. The ten largest account for nearly 8.5% of the sample. The material sequenced was PBMCs. Source of these receptors: a woman in her forties in good health and CMV-seropositive.

The chain employs TRBV7-2 and TRBJ2-1; no reliable D call. Germline CDR1 is SGHTA and CDR2 is FQGNSA. V lost 1 base and J 2 bases, leaving 9 bases between the germline ends. This CDR3 has 15 residues. The CDR3 loop reads CASSLEAQAYNEQFF. In DNA, the CDR3 is TGTGCCAGCAGCTTAGAGGCCCAGGCCTACAATGAGCAGTTCTTC.

The chain has TRBV7-7 and TRBJ2-5; a possible D gene is TRBD1 (5 bases). Germline CDR1 SSHAT, CDR2 FNYEAQ (reference sequence). This CDR3 has 14 residues. V was clipped by 3 bases and J by 2 bases, with 10 bases between them. CDR3 region: CASSLGRSQETQYF. CDR3 nucleotide sequence: TGTGCCAGCAGCTTGGGGCGGTCACAAGAGACCCAGTACTTC.

The gene calls are TRBV7-8 and TRBJ1-2; D unresolved. This CDR3 is built from 15 residues. The germline V gene has CDR1 SGHVS and CDR2 FQNEAQ. V gave up 1 base and J gave up 5 bases, with 14 bases separating them. The CDR3 region is CASSLGWEGVYGYTF. CDR3 bases: TGTGCCAGCAGCTTAGGATGGGAGGGAGTGTATGGCTACACCTTC. The full variable domain, in which reference TRBV7-8 and TRBJ1-2 provide the parts outside the CDR3, is GAGVSQSPRYKVAKRGQDVALRCDPISGHVSLFWYQQALGQGPEFLTYFQNEAQLDKSGLPSDRFFAERPEGSVSTLKIQRTQQEDSAVYLCASSLGWEGVYGYTFGSGTRLTVV.

The chain joins TRBV5-1 to TRBJ2-7, with 8 bases fitting TRBD1. The CDR3 is made up of 16 amino acids. The ends lost 1 base at V and 2 bases at J; junction bases unmatched: 8. CDR1 is SGHRS, CDR2 YFSETQ, per germline. The CDR3 loop is CASSLSRQGATYEQYF. The CDR3 nucleotides are TGCGCCAGCAGCTTGTCTCGCCAGGGGGCCACCTACGAGCAGTACTTC.

The chain employs TRBV7-2 and TRBJ1-2; TRBD1 matches 10 bases. V was pared by 5 bases and J by 6 bases, with 6 bases of the junction left unmatched. The CDR3 has 14 amino acids. Germline CDR1 is SGHTA and CDR2 is FQGNSA. The CDR3 spells CASSPSGTGDGYTF. As DNA, the CDR3 is TGTGCCAGCAGCCCCTCCGGGACAGGGGATGGCTACACCTTC. Complete variable domain (other parts from reference TRBV7-2 and TRBJ1-2): GAGVSQSPSNKVTEKGKDVELRCDPISGHTALYWYRQSLGQGLEFLIYFQGNSAPDKSGLPSDRFSAERTGGSVSTLTIQRTQQEDSAVYLCASSPSGTGDGYTFGSGTRLTVV.

V usage is TRBV19 and J usage is TRBJ2-5, with D perhaps matching TRBD2 (6 bases). V gave up 6 bases and J gave up 4 bases, with 18 bases separating them. The CDR3 is made up of 15 amino acids. From germline, CDR1 is LNHDA and CDR2 SQIVND (reference sequence). The CDR3 nucleotides read TGTGCCAGTAGCAGCCGGACTACCCCGGCAGAGACCCAGTACTTC. Its translation is CASSSRTTPAETQYF.

CDR3 coding DNA: TGTGCCAGCAGTTACTTGTTTAGGCAGGTTCGCTCACCCCTCCACTTT. This gives the protein CASSYLFRQVRSPLHF. The chain combines TRBV6-5 with TRBJ1-6; no definite D call. The CDR3 contains 16 residues. The V and J ends lost 1 base and 10 bases respectively, with 17 bases between them. CDR1 and CDR2 (germline): MNHEY, SVGAGI.

V and J are TRBV15 and TRBJ2-4, with D perhaps TRBD1 (6 bases). This CDR3 spans 16 amino acids. V was trimmed by 5 bases and J by 0 bases, leaving 14 bases between them. In germline, CDR1 is LNHNV, CDR2 YYDKDF (reference sequence). The chain's CDR3 is CATSSRTELAKNIQYF. CDR3 nucleotide sequence: TGTGCCACCAGCTCCCGGACAGAGCTAGCCAAAAACATTCAGTACTTC.

The J gene is TRBJ1-1, the V gene TRBV12-5; no clear D. Per the germline V gene, CDR1 is LGHNT and CDR2 is FRNRAP. CDR3 size: 10 residues. V was clipped by 4 bases and J by 5 bases, with 2 bases between them. The CDR3 sequence is CASGSTEAFF. CDR3 coding DNA: TGTGCTAGTGGTTCTACTGAAGCTTTCTTT. Supplemented by reference TRBV12-5 and TRBJ1-1, the full variable domain reads DARVTQTPRHKVTEMGQEVTMRCQPILGHNTVFWYRQTMMQGLELLAYFRNRAPLDDSGMPKDRFSAEMPDATLATLKIQPSEPRDSAVYFCASGSTEAFFGQGTRLTVV.

The gene calls are TRBV6-5 and TRBJ2-1; 10 nucleotides align to TRBD2. After removal of 2 bases from V and 8 bases from J, the junction contained 9 bases not matched to a gene. The CDR3 totals 16 residues. Germline V gives CDR1 MNHEY, CDR2 SVGAGI. CDR3 residues: CASSYDSQRGGHEQFF. CDR3 nucleotides: TGTGCCAGCAGTTACGACAGCCAGCGGGGGGGCCATGAGCAGTTCTTC.